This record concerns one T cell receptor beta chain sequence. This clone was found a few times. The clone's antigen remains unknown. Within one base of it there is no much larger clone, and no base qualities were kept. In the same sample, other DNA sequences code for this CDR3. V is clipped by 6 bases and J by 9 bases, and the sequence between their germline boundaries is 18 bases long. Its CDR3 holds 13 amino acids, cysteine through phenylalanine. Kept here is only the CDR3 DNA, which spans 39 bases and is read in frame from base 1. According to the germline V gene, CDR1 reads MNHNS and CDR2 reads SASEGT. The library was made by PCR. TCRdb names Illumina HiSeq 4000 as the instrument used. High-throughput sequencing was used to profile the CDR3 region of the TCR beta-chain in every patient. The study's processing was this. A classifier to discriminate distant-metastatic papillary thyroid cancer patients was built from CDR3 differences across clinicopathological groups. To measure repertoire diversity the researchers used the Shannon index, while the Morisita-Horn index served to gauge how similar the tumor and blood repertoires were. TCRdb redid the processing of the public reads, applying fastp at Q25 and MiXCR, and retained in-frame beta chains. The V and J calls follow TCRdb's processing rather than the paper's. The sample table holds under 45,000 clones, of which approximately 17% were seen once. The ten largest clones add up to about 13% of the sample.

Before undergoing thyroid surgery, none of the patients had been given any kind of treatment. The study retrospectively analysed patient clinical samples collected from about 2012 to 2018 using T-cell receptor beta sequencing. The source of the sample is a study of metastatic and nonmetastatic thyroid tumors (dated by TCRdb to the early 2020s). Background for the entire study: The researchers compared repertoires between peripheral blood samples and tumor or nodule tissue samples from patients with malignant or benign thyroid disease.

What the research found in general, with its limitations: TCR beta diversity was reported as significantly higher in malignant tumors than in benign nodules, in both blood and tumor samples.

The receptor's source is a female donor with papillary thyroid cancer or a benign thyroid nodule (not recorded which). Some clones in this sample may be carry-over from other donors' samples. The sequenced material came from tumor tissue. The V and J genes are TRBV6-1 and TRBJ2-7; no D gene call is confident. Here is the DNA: TGTGCCAGCAGCCCCCCAGGTGCGAATTCGCAGTACTTC. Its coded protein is CASSPPGANSQYF.